A single sample is the source of the 16 T cell receptor beta chains below, sequenced in a study of spatial heterogeneity in lung cancer. Time point here: sample taken at primary tumor resection. Whole RNA was taken from tumor, nontumor lung or frozen PBMC; it was then sequenced unsorted. TCRdb re-analysed the 5' RACE reads in MiXCR, keeping a single row per CDR3 protein. The sample has roughly 91,000 distinct CDR3 sequences, 15% to 20% seen once; the top ten hold roughly 6.2%. The input for sequencing was PBMCs, taken at surgery. Every receptor here comes from a male donor with early-stage non-small cell lung cancer.

This chain uses TRBV15 with TRBJ2-1; D is possibly TRBD1 (5 bases). The length of the CDR3 is 14 residues. Per germline, CDR1 LNHNV and CDR2 YYDKDF (reference sequence). Trimming shortened V by 1 base and J by 10 bases, and 14 bases separated the two germline ends. CDR3 amino acids: CATSRVQGPGEQFF. Written as DNA, the CDR3 is TGTGCCACCAGCAGAGTTCAGGGCCCCGGGGAGCAGTTCTTC.

The table lists this clonotype with a few counts. The CDR3 DNA reads TGTGCCAGCAGCTTACTAGACAGGGAGGCTTTCTTT. This sequence encodes CASSLLDREAFF. The gene calls are TRBV11-2 and TRBJ1-1, with 7 nucleotides matching TRBD1. Trimming removed 2 bases from V and 11 bases from J; junction bases left unmatched: 5. Germline V gene sequence: CDR1 SGHAT, CDR2 FQNNGV. The CDR3 is 12 residues long. The complete variable domain, with remaining parts taken from reference TRBV11-2 and TRBJ1-1, reads EAGVAQSPRYKIIEKRQSVAFWCNPISGHATLYWYQQILGQGPKLLIQFQNNGVVDDSQLPKDRFSAERLKGVDSTLKIQPAKLEDSAVYLCASSLLDREAFFGQGTRLTVV.

The chain is built from TRBV7-6 and TRBJ2-7; TRBD1 might be the D (6 bases). Per the germline V gene, CDR1 is SGHVS and CDR2 is FNYEAQ. Trimming stripped 8 bases from V and 6 bases from J, with 17 bases between. The CDR3 is made up of 13 amino acids. The CDR3: CASGRGQGVEQYF. CDR3 DNA: TGTGCCAGCGGACGGGGACAAGGGGTCGAGCAGTACTTC.

This rearrangement joins TRBV11-3 to TRBJ1-1, with TRBD1 identical over 12 bases. The CDR3 is made up of 18 amino acids. Germline-derived CDR1 and CDR2 are SGHNT and YENEEA. The junction had 14 bases not matched to a gene; V was cut back by 5 bases and J by 4 bases. CDR3 protein: CASSPRGTGGSVATEAFF. The CDR3, as DNA: TGTGCCAGCAGCCCAAGGGGGACAGGGGGCTCTGTGGCCACTGAAGCTTTCTTT.

The chain employs TRBV4-3 and TRBJ2-1; the D is unclear. The CDR3 covers 16 residues. In germline, CDR1 is LGHNA, CDR2 YSLEER. V gave up 0 bases and J gave up 5 bases, with 14 bases separating them. The CDR3 DNA follows: TGCGCCAGCAGCCAAGATTGGAACACCGGGCACAATGAGCAGTTCTTC. Amino acid sequence: CASSQDWNTGHNEQFF.

This clonotype is medium-sized (0.01 to 0.1%) in the sample. V gene TRBV6-6 combines with J gene TRBJ2-7; D gene unclear. Trimming stripped 6 bases from V and 0 bases from J, with 6 bases between. Looked up from germline, CDR1 is MNHNY and CDR2 is SVGAGI (reference sequence). This CDR3 contains 12 residues. The CDR3 nucleotides read TGTGCCAGCAGCACCCACTCCTACGAGCAGTACTTC. It encodes CASSTHSYEQYF.

This clonotype was recorded a few times. The J gene is TRBJ1-4, the V gene TRBV6-4; D is possibly TRBD1 (5 bases). The CDR3 extends over 15 amino acids. CDR1 is MRHNA, CDR2 SNTAGT, per germline. V was trimmed by 3 bases and J by 5 bases, leaving 13 bases between them. The DNA of the CDR3 is TGTGCCAGCAGTGAGGGGGTGGGGAAGAATGAAAAACTGTTTTTT. Translating it yields CASSEGVGKNEKLFF.

The chain employs TRBV20-1 and TRBJ2-7; TRBD2 aligns across 15 bases. Germline lookup yields CDR1 DFQATT and CDR2 SNEGSKA (reference sequence). The CDR3 has 14 residues. Trimming at V came to 8 bases and at J to 6 bases, leaving 8 bases not matched to a gene. CDR3 loop: CSTIKGLAGGEQYF. The CDR3 nucleotides are TGCAGTACGATAAAGGGACTAGCGGGAGGCGAGCAGTACTTC.

The rearrangement links TRBV7-4 to TRBJ2-3, with 11 bases lining up with TRBD2. Germline CDR1 is SGHVT and CDR2 is SQSDAQ. With 4 bases clipped from V and 7 bases from J, the junction kept 10 bases outside the gene matches. The CDR3 is 16 amino acids. DNA for the CDR3: TGTGCCAGCAGCTCCCTGGGCATAGCGGGGGGGAATACGCAGTATTTT. Translated: CASSSLGIAGGNTQYF.

The rearrangement links TRBV3-1 to TRBJ2-3, with a tentative D call TRBD2 (6 bases). Deletions cut 1 base from V and 6 bases from J, with 14 bases between. The length of the CDR3 is 15 residues. Germline values: CDR1 LGHDT, CDR2 YNNKEL (reference sequence). The DNA for the CDR3 is TGTGCCAGCAGCCAAGGGGTTTCCCGGGAGGATACGCAGTATTTT. It specifies CASSQGVSREDTQYF.

This clonotype turned up a few times. J is TRBJ2-7 and V is TRBV5-5; D is unresolved. The CDR3 has 14 residues. V gave up 2 bases and J gave up 3 bases, with 12 bases separating them. Germline V gene sequence: CDR1 SGHKS, CDR2 YYEKEE (reference sequence). CDR3 coding DNA: TGTGCCAGCAGCTTATCGAGTGCGATCTACGAGCAGTACTTC. Translating it yields CASSLSSAIYEQYF.

This clonotype was recorded a few times. This chain links TRBV27 with TRBJ2-1; no firm D call. CDR1 is MNHEY and CDR2 is SMNVEV in the germline V gene (reference sequence). The CDR3 consists of 15 residues. V was clipped by 2 bases and J by 7 bases, with 15 bases between them. Here the CDR3 DNA reads TGTGCCAGCAGTTTAACGGCAGAGCTTTGGAATGAGCAGTTCTTC. Residues: CASSLTAELWNEQFF.

This clonotype was observed many times. The CDR3 DNA is TGCAGCGTTGCGCACACGCGCATGGAGCAGTTCTTC. Encoded protein: CSVAHTRMEQFF. The gene calls are TRBV29-1 and TRBJ2-1; D is unclear. Per germline, CDR1 SQVTM and CDR2 ANQGSEA. CDR3 length: 12 amino acids. Trimming cost V 4 bases and J 10 bases, with 14 bases left between them.

This clonotype was detected a few times. J is TRBJ2-7 and V is TRBV10-3; D is possibly TRBD2 (5 bases). CDR1 and CDR2 from the germline V gene are ENHRY and SYGVKD. This CDR3 spans 14 amino acids. Trimming removed 6 bases from V and 4 bases from J, with 16 bases in between. The CDR3 DNA follows: TGTGCCATCAGGGTGGACTTAGGAGGTTACGAGCAGTACTTC. Translation gives CAIRVDLGGYEQYF.

This clonotype was observed a few times. The chain combines TRBV12-3 or TRBV12-4 with TRBJ1-5; D call uncertain. V was shortened by 5 bases and J by 3 bases, with 11 bases between the two germline ends. The CDR3 totals 14 residues. The CDR3 spells CASSLTEFNQPQHF. The CDR3 DNA reads TGTGCCAGCAGTCTTACAGAGTTCAATCAGCCCCAGCATTTT.

The chain has TRBV30 and TRBJ2-7; TRBD1 aligns across 7 bases. Germline CDR1 is GTSNPN and CDR2 is SVGIG (reference sequence). The length of the CDR3 is 14 residues. V shed 4 bases, J shed 0 bases, and the junction held 6 bases outside the gene matches. The CDR3 spells CAWTDRVSSYEQYF. CDR3 sequence (DNA): TGTGCCTGGACTGACAGGGTGAGCTCCTACGAGCAGTACTTC. The full variable domain, with the rest looked up from reference TRBV30 and TRBJ2-7, is SQTIHQWPATLVQPVGSPLSLECTVEGTSNPNLYWYRQAAGRGLQLLFYSVGIGQISSEVPQNLSASRPQDRQFILSSKKLLLSDSGFYLCAWTDRVSSYEQYFGPGTRLTVT.